These T cell receptor beta chains were read from a single sample in a study of blood T cell repertoires in COVID-19. This table comes from immunoSEQ multiplex PCR, and its TCRdb copy is limited to in-frame clones, with some not included. The sample records about 130,000 clones, about 89% being singletons. The sequencing sample was made of peripheral blood. These receptors originate from a woman in her seventies with COVID-19, enrolled during active disease. The CDR3 runs from the conserved cysteine through the conserved F or W. The order of the fields is J gene, V gene, clone size, D gene, CDR3 protein, CDR3 DNA. The D gene is left open where the match is weak. Some rows have no size entry. The others give once, few or many, or a class for an expanded clone.

TRBJ1-1	TRBV11-2	.	.	CASSLKQGHTEAFF	TGTGCCAGCAGCTTGAAGCAGGGGCACACTGAAGCTTTCTTT
TRBJ1-2	TRBV9	.	.	CASSARDQVNYGYTF	TGTGCCAGCAGCGCCCGGGATCAAGTTAACTATGGCTACACCTTC
TRBJ2-1	TRBV27	.	TRBD1	CASSGTGRVREQFF	TGTGCCAGCAGTGGGACAGGACGGGTTCGGGAGCAGTTCTTC
TRBJ1-1	TRBV6-6	.	.	CASRLQVNTEAFF	TGTGCCAGCAGGCTACAGGTAAACACTGAAGCTTTCTTT
TRBJ1-1	TRBV7-2	.	.	CASRQTKGVMNTEAFF	TGTGCCAGCAGACAAACCAAGGGAGTTATGAACACTGAAGCTTTCTTT
TRBJ2-5	TRBV10-3	.	.	CAISAPGETQYF	TGTGCCATCAGTGCCCCCGGGGAGACCCAGTACTTC
TRBJ1-4	TRBV19	.	TRBD1	CASTPTGEGEKLFF	TGTGCCAGTACCCCCACAGGGGAAGGTGAAAAACTGTTTTTT
TRBJ2-3	TRBV6-6	.	.	CASSPADTQYF	TGTGCCAGCAGCCCCGCGGATACGCAGTATTTT
TRBJ1-1	TRBV11-3	.	.	CASSLRMNTEAFF	TGTGCCAGCAGCTTGAGGATGAACACTGAAGCTTTCTTT
TRBJ1-2	TRBV10-1	.	.	CASSRQKDYGYTF	TGCGCCAGCAGTCGACAGAAAGACTATGGCTACACCTTC
TRBJ2-3	TRBV11-2	few	.	CASSFPGGRLTDTQYF	TGTGCCAGCAGCTTCCCCGGAGGCAGGTTAACAGATACGCAGTATTTT
TRBJ1-2	TRBV28	.	.	CASSLGVYGYTF	TGTGCCAGCAGTTTAGGAGTCTATGGCTACACCTTC
TRBJ2-3	TRBV5-8	.	TRBD2	CASSYPQRRGTDTQYF	TGTGCCAGCAGCTATCCCCAACGGCGGGGGACAGATACGCAGTATTTT
TRBJ2-1	TRBV19	.	.	CASSPQTAYNEQFF	TGTGCCAGTAGTCCCCAGACAGCCTACAATGAGCAGTTCTTC
TRBJ2-7	TRBV6-5	.	.	CASSPPLEQYF	TGTGCCAGCAGTCCTCCTCTAGAGCAGTACTTC
TRBJ1-4	TRBV4-1	.	.	CASSQVEGMGREKLFF	TGCGCCAGCAGCCAAGTGGAGGGAATGGGAAGGGAAAAACTGTTTTTT
TRBJ2-3	TRBV21-1	.	.	CASSKVPSVDTQYF	TGTGCCAGCAGCAAAGTGCCTAGCGTGGATACGCAGTATTTT
TRBJ1-1	TRBV30	.	.	CAWGQTEAFF	TGTGCCTGGGGACAGACTGAAGCTTTCTTT
TRBJ2-1	TRBV18	once	TRBD2	CASSPPSLAGGLYNEQFF	TGTGCCAGCTCACCACCGTCTCTAGCGGGGGGACTCTACAATGAGCAGTTCTTC
TRBJ1-3	TRBV3-1/TRBV3-2	.	.	CASSLKTSAAGNTIYF	TGTGCCAGCAGCCTCAAGACATCCGCCGCTGGAAACACCATATATTTT
TRBJ2-3	TRBV18	.	TRBD2	CASSPTPLAEATDTQYF	TGTGCCAGCTCACCTACCCCACTAGCGGAGGCCACAGATACGCAGTATTTT
TRBJ2-2	TRBV9	.	TRBD2	CASSDSIHFPGLADTGELFF	TGTGCCAGCAGCGACTCAATTCATTTCCCGGGACTAGCGGACACCGGGGAGCTGTTTTTT
TRBJ2-5	TRBV20-1	few	TRBD2	CSASVAGTQETQYF	TGCAGTGCTAGTGTAGCGGGGACACAAGAGACCCAGTACTTC
TRBJ1-2	TRBV27	.	TRBD1	CASSWDRGRGYTF	TGTGCCAGCAGCTGGGACAGGGGGCGAGGCTACACCTTC
TRBJ2-7	TRBV3-1/TRBV3-2	.	.	CASSHLLGGGGEQYF	TGTGCCAGCAGCCACCTCCTAGGGGGGGGTGGCGAGCAGTACTTC
TRBJ1-1	TRBV28	.	.	CASNGVWVGSTEAFF	TGTGCCAGCAACGGAGTATGGGTGGGGAGCACTGAAGCTTTCTTT
TRBJ1-6	TRBV6-5	once	TRBD1	CASSPDRGKSPLHF	TGTGCCAGCAGCCCGGACAGGGGGAAGTCACCCCTCCACTTT
TRBJ2-7	TRBV5-8	.	TRBD1	CASSGRDRRKTYEQYF	TGTGCCAGCAGCGGGCGGGACAGGAGAAAAACCTACGAGCAGTACTTC
TRBJ1-6	TRBV3-1/TRBV3-2	once	.	CASSQDGKELHF	TGTGCCAGCAGCCAAGACGGGAAGGAACTCCACTTT
TRBJ1-1	TRBV5-1	.	.	CASSLGQLRTEAFF	TGCGCCAGCAGCTTGGGACAGCTGAGGACTGAAGCTTTCTTT
TRBJ2-1	TRBV20-1	.	TRBD2	CSASGRGGYNEQFF	TGCAGTGCTAGTGGGAGGGGTGGGTACAATGAGCAGTTCTTC
TRBJ2-1	TRBV19	.	TRBD1	CASSIPGQIYNEQFF	TGTGCCAGTAGTATTCCGGGACAGATATACAATGAGCAGTTCTTC
TRBJ2-1	TRBV18	once	TRBD2	CASSPGGGAEGEQFF	TGTGCCAGCTCACCAGGCGGGGGGGCCGAGGGTGAGCAGTTCTTC
TRBJ2-3	TRBV7-2	.	TRBD2	CASSPLRGVRVKQYF	TGTGCCAGCAGCCCCCTGCGGGGGGTCAGAGTTAAGCAGTATTTT
TRBJ2-2	TRBV9	.	TRBD2	CASSETGGPGELFF	TGTGCCAGCAGCGAGACGGGGGGGCCCGGGGAGCTGTTTTTT
TRBJ2-5	TRBV11-2	.	.	CASSLGLGLETQYF	TGTGCCAGCAGCTTAGGACTAGGCTTAGAGACCCAGTACTTC
TRBJ2-1	TRBV29-1	once	.	CSVEGNYNEQFF	TGCAGCGTCGAGGGCAACTACAATGAGCAGTTCTTC
TRBJ2-6	TRBV27	.	.	CASSFAGANVLTF	TGTGCCAGCAGTTTCGCTGGGGCCAACGTCCTGACTTTC
TRBJ2-5	TRBV5-4	.	.	CASSGGMGGGLIGETQYF	TGTGCCAGCAGCGGGGGGATGGGAGGCGGGCTAATAGGGGAGACCCAGTACTTC
TRBJ1-1	TRBV7-8	.	.	CASSDGGANTEAFF	TGTGCCAGCAGCGACGGGGGGGCGAACACTGAAGCTTTCTTT
TRBJ1-1	TRBV5-1	.	TRBD1	CASSAGPGTGAYTEAFF	TGCGCCAGCAGCGCGGGGCCCGGGACAGGGGCATACACTGAAGCTTTCTTT
TRBJ1-5	TRBV28	.	.	CASRSGQDYQPPHF	TGTGCCAGCAGATCGGGACAAGACTATCAGCCCCCGCATTTT